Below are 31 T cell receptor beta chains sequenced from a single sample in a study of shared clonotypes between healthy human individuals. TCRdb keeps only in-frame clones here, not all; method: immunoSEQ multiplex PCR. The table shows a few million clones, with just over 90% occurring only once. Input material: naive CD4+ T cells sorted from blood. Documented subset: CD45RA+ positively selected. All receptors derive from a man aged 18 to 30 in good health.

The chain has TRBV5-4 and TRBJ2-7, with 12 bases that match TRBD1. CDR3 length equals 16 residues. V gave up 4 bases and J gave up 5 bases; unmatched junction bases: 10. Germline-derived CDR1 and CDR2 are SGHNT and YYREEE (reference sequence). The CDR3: CASSDAGTGGLNEQYF. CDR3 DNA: TGTGCCAGCAGCGACGCCGGGACAGGGGGCTTGAACGAGCAGTACTTC.

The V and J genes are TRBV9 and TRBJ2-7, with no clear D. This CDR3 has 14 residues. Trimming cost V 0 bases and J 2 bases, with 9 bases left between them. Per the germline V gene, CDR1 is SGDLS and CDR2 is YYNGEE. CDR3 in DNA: TGTGCCAGCAGCGTAGGGGCCTCCCCCTACGAGCAGTACTTC. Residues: CASSVGASPYEQYF.

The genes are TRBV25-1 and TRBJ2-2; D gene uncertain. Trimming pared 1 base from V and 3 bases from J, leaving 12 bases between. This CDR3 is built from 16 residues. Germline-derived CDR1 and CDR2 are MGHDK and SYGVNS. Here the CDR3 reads CASSESRQSHTGELFF. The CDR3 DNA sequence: TGTGCCAGCAGTGAATCGAGGCAGTCCCACACCGGGGAGCTGTTTTTT.

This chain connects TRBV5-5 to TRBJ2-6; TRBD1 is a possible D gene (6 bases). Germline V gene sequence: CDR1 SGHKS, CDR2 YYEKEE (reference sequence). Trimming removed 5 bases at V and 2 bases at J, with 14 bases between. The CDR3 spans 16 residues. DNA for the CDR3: TGTGCCAGCAGGATGGCAGGGGTCGCTGGGGCCAACGTCCTGACTTTC. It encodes CASRMAGVAGANVLTF.

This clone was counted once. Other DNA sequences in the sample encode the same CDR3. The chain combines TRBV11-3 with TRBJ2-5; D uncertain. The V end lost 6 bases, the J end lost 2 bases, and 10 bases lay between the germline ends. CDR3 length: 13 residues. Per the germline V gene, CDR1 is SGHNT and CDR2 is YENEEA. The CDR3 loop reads CASSGGYQETQYF. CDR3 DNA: TGTGCCAGCAGTGGCGGATATCAAGAGACCCAGTACTTC.

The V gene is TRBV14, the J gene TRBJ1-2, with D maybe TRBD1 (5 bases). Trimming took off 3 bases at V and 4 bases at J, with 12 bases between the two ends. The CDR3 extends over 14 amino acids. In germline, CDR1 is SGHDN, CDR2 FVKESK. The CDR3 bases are TGTGCCAGCAGCCACCTACAGGACCTCTATGGCTACACCTTC. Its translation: CASSHLQDLYGYTF.

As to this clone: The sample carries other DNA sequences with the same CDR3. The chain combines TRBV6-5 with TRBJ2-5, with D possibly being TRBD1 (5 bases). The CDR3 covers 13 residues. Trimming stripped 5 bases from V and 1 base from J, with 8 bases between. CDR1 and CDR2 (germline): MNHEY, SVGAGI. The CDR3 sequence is CASSRTTQETQYF. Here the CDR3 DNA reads TGTGCCAGCAGTCGGACAACCCAAGAGACCCAGTACTTC.

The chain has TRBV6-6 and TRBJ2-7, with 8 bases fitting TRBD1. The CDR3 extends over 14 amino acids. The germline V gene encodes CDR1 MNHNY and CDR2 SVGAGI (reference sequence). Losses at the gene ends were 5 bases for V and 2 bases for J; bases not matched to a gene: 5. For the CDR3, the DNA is TGTGCCAGCAGTACGCGGACAGGGACCTACGAGCAGTACTTC. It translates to CASSTRTGTYEQYF.

The CDR3 loop is CASSLDLKTGELFF. CDR3 sequence (DNA): TGTGCCAGCAGCCTAGACTTGAAAACCGGGGAGCTGTTTTTT. The genes are TRBV5-4 and TRBJ2-2, with D unclear. The V gene's germline CDR1 is SGHNT and CDR2 YYREEE (reference sequence). CDR3 length: 14 amino acids. Trimming stripped 4 bases from V and 5 bases from J, with 12 bases between.

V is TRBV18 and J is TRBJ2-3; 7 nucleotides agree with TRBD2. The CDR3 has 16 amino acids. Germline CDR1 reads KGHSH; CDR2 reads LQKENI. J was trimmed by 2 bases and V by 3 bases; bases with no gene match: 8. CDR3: CASSPKTGTNTDTQYF. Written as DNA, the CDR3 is TGTGCCAGCTCACCTAAGACCGGGACTAACACAGATACGCAGTATTTT.

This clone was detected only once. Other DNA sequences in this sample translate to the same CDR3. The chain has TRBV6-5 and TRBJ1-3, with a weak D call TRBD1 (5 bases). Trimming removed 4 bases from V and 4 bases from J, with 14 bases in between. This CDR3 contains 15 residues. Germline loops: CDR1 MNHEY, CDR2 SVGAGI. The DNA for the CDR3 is TGTGCCAGCAGTTCAACCGGGGGATCAGGAAACACCATATATTTT. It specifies CASSSTGGSGNTIYF.

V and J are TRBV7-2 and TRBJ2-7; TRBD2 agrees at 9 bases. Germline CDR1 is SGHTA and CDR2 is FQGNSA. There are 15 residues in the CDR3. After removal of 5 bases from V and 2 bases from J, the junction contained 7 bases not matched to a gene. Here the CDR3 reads CASSLQRGEPYEQYF. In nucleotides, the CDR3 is TGTGCCAGCAGCCTGCAGCGGGGGGAACCCTACGAGCAGTACTTC. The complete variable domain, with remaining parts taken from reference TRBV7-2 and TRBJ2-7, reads GAGVSQSPSNKVTEKGKDVELRCDPISGHTALYWYRQSLGQGLEFLIYFQGNSAPDKSGLPSDRFSAERTGGSVSTLTIQRTQQEDSAVYLCASSLQRGEPYEQYFGPGTRLTVT.

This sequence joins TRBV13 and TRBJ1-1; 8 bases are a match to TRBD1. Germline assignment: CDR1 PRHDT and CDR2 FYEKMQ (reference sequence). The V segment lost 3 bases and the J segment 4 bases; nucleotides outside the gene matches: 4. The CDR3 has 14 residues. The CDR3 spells CASSLTGAGTEAFF. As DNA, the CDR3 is TGTGCCAGCAGCTTGACAGGGGCGGGCACTGAAGCTTTCTTT.

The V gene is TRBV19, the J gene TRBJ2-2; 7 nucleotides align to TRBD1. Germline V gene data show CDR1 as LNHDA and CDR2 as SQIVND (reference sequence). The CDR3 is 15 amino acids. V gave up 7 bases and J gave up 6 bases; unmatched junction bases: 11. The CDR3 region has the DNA TGTGCCAGTACCGCCTTGGGGCAGGGGGCCGGGGAGCTGTTTTTT. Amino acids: CASTALGQGAGELFF.

This chain's CDR3 is CASSPAKGQAVYEQYF. The CDR3 bases are TGTGCCAGCAGTCCCGCCAAGGGACAGGCCGTTTACGAGCAGTACTTC. V is TRBV27 and J is TRBJ2-7, with TRBD1 identical over 8 bases. The J segment lost 4 bases and the V segment lost 5 bases, leaving 13 bases of the junction unmatched. CDR3 length: 16 residues. Germline CDR1 is MNHEY and CDR2 is SMNVEV (reference sequence).

The CDR3 region is CASSLQGSYGYTF. The CDR3 DNA is TGTGCCAGCAGTTTGCAGGGAAGCTATGGCTACACCTTC. V gene TRBV27 combines with J gene TRBJ1-2, with a tentative D call TRBD1 (5 bases). Germline V CDR1 and CDR2: MNHEY, SMNVEV (reference sequence). Between the trimmed V and J ends, which lost 3 bases and 4 bases, there was a span of 9 bases. This CDR3 spans 13 amino acids.

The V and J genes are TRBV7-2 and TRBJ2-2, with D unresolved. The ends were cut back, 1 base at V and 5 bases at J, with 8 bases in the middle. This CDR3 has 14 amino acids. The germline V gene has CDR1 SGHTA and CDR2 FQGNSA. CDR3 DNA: TGTGCCAGCAGCTTAGGACGCCATACCGGGGAGCTGTTTTTT. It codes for CASSLGRHTGELFF.

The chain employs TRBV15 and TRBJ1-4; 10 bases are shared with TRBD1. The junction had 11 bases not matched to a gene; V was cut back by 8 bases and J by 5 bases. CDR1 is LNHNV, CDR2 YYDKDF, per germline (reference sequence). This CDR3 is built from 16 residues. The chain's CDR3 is CATFPTGGFANEKLFF. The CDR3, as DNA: TGTGCCACCTTCCCGACAGGGGGCTTTGCGAATGAAAAACTGTTTTTT.

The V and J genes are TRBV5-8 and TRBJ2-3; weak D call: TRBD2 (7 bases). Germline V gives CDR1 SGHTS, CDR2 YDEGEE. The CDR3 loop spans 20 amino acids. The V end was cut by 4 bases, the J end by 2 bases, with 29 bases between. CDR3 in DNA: TGTGCCAGCAGCCCGGACGGGATCATCTGGGGGGGCAAGGTCACAGATACGCAGTATTTT. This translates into CASSPDGIIWGGKVTDTQYF.

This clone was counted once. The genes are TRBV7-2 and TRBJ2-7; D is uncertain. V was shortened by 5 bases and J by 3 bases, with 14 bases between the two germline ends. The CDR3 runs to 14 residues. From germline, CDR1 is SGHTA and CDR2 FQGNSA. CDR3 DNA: TGTGCCAGCAGCCCTACCGGTAGCTACTACGAGCAGTACTTC. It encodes CASSPTGSYYEQYF. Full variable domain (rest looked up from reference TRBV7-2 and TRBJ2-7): GAGVSQSPSNKVTEKGKDVELRCDPISGHTALYWYRQSLGQGLEFLIYFQGNSAPDKSGLPSDRFSAERTGGSVSTLTIQRTQQEDSAVYLCASSPTGSYYEQYFGPGTRLTVT.

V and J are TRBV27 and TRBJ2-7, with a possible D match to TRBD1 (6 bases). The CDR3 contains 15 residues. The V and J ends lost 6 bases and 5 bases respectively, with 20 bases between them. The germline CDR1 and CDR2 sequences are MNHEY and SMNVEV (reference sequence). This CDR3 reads CASRRRQDPLNEQYF. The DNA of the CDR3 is TGTGCCAGCAGACGCCGACAGGACCCTTTGAACGAGCAGTACTTC.

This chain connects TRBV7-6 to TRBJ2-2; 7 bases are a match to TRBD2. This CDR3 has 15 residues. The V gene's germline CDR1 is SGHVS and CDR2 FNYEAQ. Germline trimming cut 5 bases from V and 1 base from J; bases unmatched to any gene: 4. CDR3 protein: CASSALARNTGELFF. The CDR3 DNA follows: TGTGCCAGCAGCGCACTAGCGCGGAACACCGGGGAGCTGTTTTTT.

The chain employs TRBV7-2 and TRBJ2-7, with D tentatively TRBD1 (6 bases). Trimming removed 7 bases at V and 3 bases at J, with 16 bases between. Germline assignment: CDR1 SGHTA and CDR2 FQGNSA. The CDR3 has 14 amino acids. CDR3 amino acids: CASTHRVGGYEQYF. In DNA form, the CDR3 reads TGTGCCAGCACCCACAGGGTTGGGGGCTACGAGCAGTACTTC.

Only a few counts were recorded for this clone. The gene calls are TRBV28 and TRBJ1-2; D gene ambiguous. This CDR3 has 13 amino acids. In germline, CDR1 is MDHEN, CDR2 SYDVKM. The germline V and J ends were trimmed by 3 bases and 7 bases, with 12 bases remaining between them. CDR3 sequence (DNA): TGTGCCAGCAGTTTCCCCGGTTACATTGGCTACACCTTC. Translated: CASSFPGYIGYTF.

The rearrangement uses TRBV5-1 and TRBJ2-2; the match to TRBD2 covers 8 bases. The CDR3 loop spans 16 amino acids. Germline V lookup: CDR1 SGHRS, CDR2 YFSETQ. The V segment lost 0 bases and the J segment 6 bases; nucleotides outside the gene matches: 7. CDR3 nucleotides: TGCGCCAGCAGCTTGGCGGCTCTAGCGGGTCCCGGGGAGCTGTTTTTT. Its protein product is CASSLAALAGPGELFF.

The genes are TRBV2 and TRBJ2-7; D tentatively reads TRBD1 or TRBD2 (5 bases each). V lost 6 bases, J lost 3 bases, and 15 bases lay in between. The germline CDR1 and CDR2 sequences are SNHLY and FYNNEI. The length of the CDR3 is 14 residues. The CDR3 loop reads CASRPQEDHYEQYF. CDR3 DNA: TGTGCCAGCAGACCACAGGAGGACCACTACGAGCAGTACTTC.

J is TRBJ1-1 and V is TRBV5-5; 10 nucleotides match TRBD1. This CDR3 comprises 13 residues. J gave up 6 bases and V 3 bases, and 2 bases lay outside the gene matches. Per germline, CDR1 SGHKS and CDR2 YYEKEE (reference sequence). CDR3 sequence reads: CASSYGQGAEAFF. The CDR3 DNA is TGTGCCAGCAGCTATGGACAGGGGGCTGAAGCTTTCTTT.

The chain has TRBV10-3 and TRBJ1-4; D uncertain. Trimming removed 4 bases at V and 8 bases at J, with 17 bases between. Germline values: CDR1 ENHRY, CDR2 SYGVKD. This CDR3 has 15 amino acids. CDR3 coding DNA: TGTGCCATCAGTGGGGAGGGTGGCTTTACAGAAAAACTGTTTTTT. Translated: CAISGEGGFTEKLFF.

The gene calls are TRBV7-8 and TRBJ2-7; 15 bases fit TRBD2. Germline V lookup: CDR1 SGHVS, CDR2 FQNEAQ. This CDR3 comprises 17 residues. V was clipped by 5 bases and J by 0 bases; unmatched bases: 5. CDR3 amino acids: CASSIGTSGGFSYEQYF. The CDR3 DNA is TGTGCCAGCAGCATAGGGACTAGCGGGGGGTTCTCCTACGAGCAGTACTTC. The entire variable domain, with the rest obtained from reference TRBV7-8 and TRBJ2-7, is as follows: GAGVSQSPRYKVAKRGQDVALRCDPISGHVSLFWYQQALGQGPEFLTYFQNEAQLDKSGLPSDRFFAERPEGSVSTLKIQRTQQEDSAVYLCASSIGTSGGFSYEQYFGPGTRLTVT.

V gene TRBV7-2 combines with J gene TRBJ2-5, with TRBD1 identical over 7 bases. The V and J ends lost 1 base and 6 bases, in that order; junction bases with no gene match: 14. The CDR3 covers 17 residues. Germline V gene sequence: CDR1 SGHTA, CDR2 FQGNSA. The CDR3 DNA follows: TGTGCCAGCAGCTTAGAGACGACAGGGCAATATGTGAAGACCCAGTACTTC. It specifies CASSLETTGQYVKTQYF.

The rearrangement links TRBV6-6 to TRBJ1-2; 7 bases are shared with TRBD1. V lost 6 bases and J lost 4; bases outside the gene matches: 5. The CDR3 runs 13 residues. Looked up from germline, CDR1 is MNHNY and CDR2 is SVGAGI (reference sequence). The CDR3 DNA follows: TGTGCCAGCAGATCAGGGGGTAGCTATGGCTACACCTTC. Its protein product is CASRSGGSYGYTF.